This T cell receptor beta chain was profiled in a study of shared clonotypes between healthy human individuals. Assay: immunoSEQ multiplex PCR; the TCRdb copy retains only in-frame clones and omits some. The table includes around 690,000 clones, 90% detected once. Trimming cost V 5 bases and J 2 bases; bases outside gene matches: 4. Germline CDR1 is SGHVS and CDR2 is FNYEAQ. The CDR3 is made up of 14 amino acids. Sequencing was carried out using memory CD8+ T cells from PBMCs. Subset defined: CD45RO+ cells pooled with CCR7-negative TemRA cells. The receptor was isolated from a man between 18 and 35 years old in good health. Some clones in this sample may be carry-over from other donors' samples. The V call is TRBV7-6, the J call TRBJ2-7; 9 bases fit TRBD1. The CDR3 is CASSARTGAYEQYF. CDR3 in DNA: TGTGCCAGCAGCGCCCGGACAGGGGCCTACGAGCAGTACTTC.